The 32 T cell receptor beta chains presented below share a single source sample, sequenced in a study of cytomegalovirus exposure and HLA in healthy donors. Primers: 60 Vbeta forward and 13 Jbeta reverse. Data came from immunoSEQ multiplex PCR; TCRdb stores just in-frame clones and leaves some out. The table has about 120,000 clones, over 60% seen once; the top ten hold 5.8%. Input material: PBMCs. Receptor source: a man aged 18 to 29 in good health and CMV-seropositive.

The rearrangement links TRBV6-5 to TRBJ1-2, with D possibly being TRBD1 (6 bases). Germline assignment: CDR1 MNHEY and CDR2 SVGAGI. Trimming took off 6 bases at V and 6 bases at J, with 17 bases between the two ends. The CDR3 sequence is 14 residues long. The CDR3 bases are TGTGCCAGCAGAGACCCCGACAGGCTTAATGGCTACACCTTC. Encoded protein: CASRDPDRLNGYTF.

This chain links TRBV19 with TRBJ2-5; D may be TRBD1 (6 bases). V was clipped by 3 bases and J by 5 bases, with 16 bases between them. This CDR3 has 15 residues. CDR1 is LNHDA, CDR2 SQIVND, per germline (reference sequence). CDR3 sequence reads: CASSIGAGARETQYF. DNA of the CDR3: TGTGCCAGTAGTATTGGAGCAGGGGCTCGGGAGACCCAGTACTTC.

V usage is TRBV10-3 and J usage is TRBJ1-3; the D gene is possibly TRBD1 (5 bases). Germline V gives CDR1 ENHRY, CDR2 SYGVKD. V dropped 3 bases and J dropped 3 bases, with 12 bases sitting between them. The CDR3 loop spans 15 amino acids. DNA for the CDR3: TGTGCCATCAGTGACAGGGTTGACAATGGAAACACCATATATTTT. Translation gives CAISDRVDNGNTIYF.

In DNA, the CDR3 is TGTGCCACCAGCAGAGACCCGACAGTCAGCTCCTACAATGAGCAGTTCTTC. It is translated as CATSRDPTVSSYNEQFF. The genes are TRBV15 and TRBJ2-1; D possibly corresponds to TRBD1 (5 bases). V shed 0 bases and J shed 0 bases, with 12 bases lying between them. The CDR3 is 17 amino acids. Germline assignment: CDR1 LNHNV and CDR2 YYDKDF (reference sequence).

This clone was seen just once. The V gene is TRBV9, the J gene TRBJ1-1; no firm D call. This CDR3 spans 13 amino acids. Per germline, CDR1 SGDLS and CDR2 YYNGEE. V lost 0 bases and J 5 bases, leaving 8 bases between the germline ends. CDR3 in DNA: TGTGCCAGCAGCGTAGCCCCGGAGACTGAAGCTTTCTTT. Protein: CASSVAPETEAFF.

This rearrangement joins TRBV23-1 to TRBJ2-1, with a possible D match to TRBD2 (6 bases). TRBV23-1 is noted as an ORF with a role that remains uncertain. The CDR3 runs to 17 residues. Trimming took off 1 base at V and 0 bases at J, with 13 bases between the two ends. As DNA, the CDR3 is TGCGCCAGCAGTCAATTGGAGGGGAGAAGCTCCTACAATGAGCAGTTCTTC. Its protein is CASSQLEGRSSYNEQFF.

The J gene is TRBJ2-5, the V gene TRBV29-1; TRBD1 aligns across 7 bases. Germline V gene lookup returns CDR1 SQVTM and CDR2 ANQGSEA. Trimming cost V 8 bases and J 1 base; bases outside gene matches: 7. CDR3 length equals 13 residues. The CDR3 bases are TGCAGCATCGACAGGGAAGTCCAAGAGACCCAGTACTTC. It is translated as CSIDREVQETQYF. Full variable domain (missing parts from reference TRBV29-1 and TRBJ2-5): SAVISQKPSRDICQRGTSLTIQCQVDSQVTMMFWYRQQPGQSLTLIATANQGSEATYESGFVIDKFPISRPNLTFSTLTVSNMSPEDSSIYLCSIDREVQETQYFGPGTRLLVL.

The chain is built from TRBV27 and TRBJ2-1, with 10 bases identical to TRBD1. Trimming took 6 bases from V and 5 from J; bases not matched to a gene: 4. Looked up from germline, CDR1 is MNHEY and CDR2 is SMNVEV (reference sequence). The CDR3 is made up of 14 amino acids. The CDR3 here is CASSRDRGNNEQFF. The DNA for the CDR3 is TGTGCCAGCAGCCGGGACAGGGGAAACAATGAGCAGTTCTTC.

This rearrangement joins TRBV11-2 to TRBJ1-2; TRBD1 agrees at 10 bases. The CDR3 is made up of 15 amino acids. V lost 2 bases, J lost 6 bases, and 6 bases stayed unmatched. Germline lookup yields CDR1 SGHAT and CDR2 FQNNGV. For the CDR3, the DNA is TGTGCCAGCAGCTTAAGGGGACAGGGGAAGGATGGCTACACCTTC. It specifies CASSLRGQGKDGYTF.

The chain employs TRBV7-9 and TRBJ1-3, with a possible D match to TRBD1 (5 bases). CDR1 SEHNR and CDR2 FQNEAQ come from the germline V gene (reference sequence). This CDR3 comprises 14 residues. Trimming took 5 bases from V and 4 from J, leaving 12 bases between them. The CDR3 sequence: CASSLSRTGNTIYF. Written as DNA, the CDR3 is TGTGCCAGCAGCCTCTCACGGACAGGAAACACCATATATTTT.

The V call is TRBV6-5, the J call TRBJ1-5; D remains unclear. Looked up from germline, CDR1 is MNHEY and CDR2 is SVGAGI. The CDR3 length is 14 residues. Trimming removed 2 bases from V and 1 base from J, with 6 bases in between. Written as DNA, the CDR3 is TGTGCCAGCAGTTACGGGCAGAGCAATCAGCCCCAGCATTTT. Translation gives CASSYGQSNQPQHF.

The CDR3 DNA reads as TGTGCCAGCAGTCCCACAGCTTACAATGAGCAGTTCTTC. The encoded protein is CASSPTAYNEQFF. The chain joins TRBV25-1 to TRBJ2-1, with D hard to call. V lost 5 bases to trimming and J lost 4 bases, with 9 bases between them. The length of the CDR3 is 13 residues. In germline, CDR1 is MGHDK, CDR2 SYGVNS.

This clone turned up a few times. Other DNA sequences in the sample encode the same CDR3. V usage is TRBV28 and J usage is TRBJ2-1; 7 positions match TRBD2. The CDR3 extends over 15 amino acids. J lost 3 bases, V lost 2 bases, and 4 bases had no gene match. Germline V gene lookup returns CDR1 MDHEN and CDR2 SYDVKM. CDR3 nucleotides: TGTGCCAGCAGTTTAGGCGGGGGAATCTACAATGAGCAGTTCTTC. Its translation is CASSLGGGIYNEQFF. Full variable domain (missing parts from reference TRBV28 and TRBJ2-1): DVKVTQSSRYLVKRTGEKVFLECVQDMDHENMFWYRQDPGLGLRLIYFSYDVKMKEKGDIPEGYSVSREKKERFSLILESASTNQTSMYLCASSLGGGIYNEQFFGPGTRLTVL.

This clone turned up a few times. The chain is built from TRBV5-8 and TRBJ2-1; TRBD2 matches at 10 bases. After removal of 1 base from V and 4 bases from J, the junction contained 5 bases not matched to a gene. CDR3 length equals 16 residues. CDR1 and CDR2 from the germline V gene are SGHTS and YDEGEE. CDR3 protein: CASSLTSGALYNEQFF. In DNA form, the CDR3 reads TGTGCCAGCAGCTTGACTAGCGGGGCTTTGTACAATGAGCAGTTCTTC.

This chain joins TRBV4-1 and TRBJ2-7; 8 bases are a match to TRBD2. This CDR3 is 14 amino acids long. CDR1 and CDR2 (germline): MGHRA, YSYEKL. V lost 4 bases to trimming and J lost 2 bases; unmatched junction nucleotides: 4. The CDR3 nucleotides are TGCGCCAGCAGCCTTCTAGCGGGCCCCTACGAGCAGTACTTC. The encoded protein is CASSLLAGPYEQYF.

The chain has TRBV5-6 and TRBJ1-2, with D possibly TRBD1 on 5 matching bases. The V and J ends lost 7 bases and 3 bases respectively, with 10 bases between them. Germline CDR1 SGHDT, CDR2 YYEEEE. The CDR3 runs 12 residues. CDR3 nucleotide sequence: TGTGCCAGCGCCAGGGTTGACTATGGCTACACCTTC. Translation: CASARVDYGYTF.

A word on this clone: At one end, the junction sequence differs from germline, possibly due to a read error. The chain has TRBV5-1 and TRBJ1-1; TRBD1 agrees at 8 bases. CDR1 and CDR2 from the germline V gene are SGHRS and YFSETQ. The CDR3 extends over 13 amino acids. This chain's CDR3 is CASSLGQGLLGIF. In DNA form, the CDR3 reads TGCGCCAGCAGCTTGGGACAGGGGTTGTTGGGGATCTTT.

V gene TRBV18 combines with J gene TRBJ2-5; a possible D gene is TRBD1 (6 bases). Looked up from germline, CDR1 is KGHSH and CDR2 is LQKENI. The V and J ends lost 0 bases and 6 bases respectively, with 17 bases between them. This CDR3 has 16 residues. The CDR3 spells CASSPPLEQGRQTQYF. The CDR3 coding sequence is TGTGCCAGCTCACCACCTCTGGAACAGGGAAGACAGACCCAGTACTTC.

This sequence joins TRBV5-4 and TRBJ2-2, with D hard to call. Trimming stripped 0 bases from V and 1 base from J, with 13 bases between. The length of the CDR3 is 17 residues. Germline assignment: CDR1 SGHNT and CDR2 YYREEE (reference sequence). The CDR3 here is CASSLGAAVLNTGELFF. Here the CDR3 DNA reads TGTGCCAGCAGCTTGGGAGCCGCGGTCCTGAACACCGGGGAGCTGTTTTTT. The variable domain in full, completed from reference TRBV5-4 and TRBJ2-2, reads ETGVTQSPTHLIKTRGQQVTLRCSSQSGHNTVSWYQQALGQGPQFIFQYYREEENGRGNFPPRFSGLQFPNYSSELNVNALELDDSALYLCASSLGAAVLNTGELFFGEGSRLTVL.

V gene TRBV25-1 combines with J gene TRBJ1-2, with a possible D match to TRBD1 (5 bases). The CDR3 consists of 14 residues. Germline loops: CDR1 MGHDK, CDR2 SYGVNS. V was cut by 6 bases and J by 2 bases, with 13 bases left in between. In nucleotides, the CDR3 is TGTGCCAGCAGGCGATGGGGCAGCAACTATGGCTACACCTTC. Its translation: CASRRWGSNYGYTF.

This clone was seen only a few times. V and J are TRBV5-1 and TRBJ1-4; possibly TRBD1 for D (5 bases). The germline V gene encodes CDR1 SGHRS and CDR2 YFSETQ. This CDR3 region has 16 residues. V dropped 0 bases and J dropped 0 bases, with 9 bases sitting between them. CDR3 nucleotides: TGCGCCAGCAGCTTGGGGGGCGCCGCAACTAATGAAAAACTGTTTTTT. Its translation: CASSLGGAATNEKLFF.

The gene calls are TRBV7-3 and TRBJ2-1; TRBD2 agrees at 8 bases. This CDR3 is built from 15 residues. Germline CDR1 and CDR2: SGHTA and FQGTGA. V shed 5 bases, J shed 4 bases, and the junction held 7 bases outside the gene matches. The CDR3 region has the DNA TGTGCCAGCAGCACCGGGACTAGTCCATACAATGAGCAGTTCTTC. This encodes CASSTGTSPYNEQFF.

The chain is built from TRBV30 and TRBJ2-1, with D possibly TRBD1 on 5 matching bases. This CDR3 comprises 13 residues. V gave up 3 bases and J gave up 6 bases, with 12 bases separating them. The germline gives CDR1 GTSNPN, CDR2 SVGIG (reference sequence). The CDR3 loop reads CAWRTDSTNEQFF. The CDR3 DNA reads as TGTGCCTGGAGGACCGACAGTACCAATGAGCAGTTCTTC.

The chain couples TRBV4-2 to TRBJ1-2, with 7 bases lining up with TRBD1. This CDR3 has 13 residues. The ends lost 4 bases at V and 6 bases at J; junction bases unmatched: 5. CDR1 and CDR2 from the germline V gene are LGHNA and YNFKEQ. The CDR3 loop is CASSPGTANGYTF. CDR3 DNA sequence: TGTGCCAGCAGCCCGGGGACAGCCAATGGCTACACCTTC.

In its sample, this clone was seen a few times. CDR3 sequence (DNA): TGTGCCAGCAGCTTGGTCGGTGGGAACACTGAAGCTTTCTTT. It codes for CASSLVGGNTEAFF. J is TRBJ1-1 and V is TRBV5-6; D remains ambiguous. Germline V CDR1 and CDR2: SGHDT, YYEEEE. The CDR3 is made up of 14 amino acids. V lost 0 bases, J lost 1 base, and 7 bases lay in between.

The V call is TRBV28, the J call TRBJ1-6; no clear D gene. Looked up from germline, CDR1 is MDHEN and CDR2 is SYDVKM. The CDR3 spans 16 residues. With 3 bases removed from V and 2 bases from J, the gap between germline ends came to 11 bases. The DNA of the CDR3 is TGTGCCAGCAGTTTTCCCGGTAGCCCCTATAATTCACCCCTCCACTTT. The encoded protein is CASSFPGSPYNSPLHF.

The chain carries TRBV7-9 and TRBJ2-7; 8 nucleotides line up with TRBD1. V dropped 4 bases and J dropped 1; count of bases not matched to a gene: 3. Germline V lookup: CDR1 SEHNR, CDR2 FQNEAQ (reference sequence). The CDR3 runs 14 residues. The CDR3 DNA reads TGTGCCAGCAGCTCGGACAGGGTGTCCTACGAGCAGTACTTC. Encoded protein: CASSSDRVSYEQYF.

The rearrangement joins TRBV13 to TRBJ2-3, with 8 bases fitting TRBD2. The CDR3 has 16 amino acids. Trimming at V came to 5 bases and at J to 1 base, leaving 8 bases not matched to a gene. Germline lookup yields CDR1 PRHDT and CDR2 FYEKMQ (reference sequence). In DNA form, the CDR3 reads TGTGCCAGCAGCCCCGGGAGTAGCGGGGGCACAGATACGCAGTATTTT. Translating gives CASSPGSSGGTDTQYF.

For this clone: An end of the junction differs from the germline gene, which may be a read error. CDR3 region: CASRVHSSSHEQYF. CDR3 coding DNA: TGTGCCAGCAGGGTACACAGCAGCTCCCACGAGCAGTACTTC. The V and J genes are TRBV6-5 and TRBJ2-7; no clear D gene. CDR3 size: 14 residues. Germline CDR1 reads MNHEY; CDR2 reads SVGAGI.

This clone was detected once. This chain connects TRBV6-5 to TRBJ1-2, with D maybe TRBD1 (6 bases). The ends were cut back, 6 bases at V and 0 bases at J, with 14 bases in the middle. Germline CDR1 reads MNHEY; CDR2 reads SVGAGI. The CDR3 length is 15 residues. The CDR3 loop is CASRGQTVSNYGYTF. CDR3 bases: TGTGCCAGCAGAGGACAGACAGTTTCTAACTATGGCTACACCTTC.

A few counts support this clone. CDR3 coding DNA: TGCGCCAGCAGCTCTTCAGATACGCAGTATTTT. Amino acids: CASSSSDTQYF. This chain connects TRBV5-1 to TRBJ2-3; no reliable D call. Germline V gene lookup returns CDR1 SGHRS and CDR2 YFSETQ. V was shortened by 3 bases and J by 4 bases, with 3 bases between the two germline ends. CDR3 length: 11 amino acids.

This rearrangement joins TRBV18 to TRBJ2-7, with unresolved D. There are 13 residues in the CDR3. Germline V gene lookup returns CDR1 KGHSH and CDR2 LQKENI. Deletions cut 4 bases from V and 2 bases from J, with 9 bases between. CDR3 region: CASSRPGAYEQYF. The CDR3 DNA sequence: TGTGCCAGCTCACGCCCAGGTGCCTACGAGCAGTACTTC.